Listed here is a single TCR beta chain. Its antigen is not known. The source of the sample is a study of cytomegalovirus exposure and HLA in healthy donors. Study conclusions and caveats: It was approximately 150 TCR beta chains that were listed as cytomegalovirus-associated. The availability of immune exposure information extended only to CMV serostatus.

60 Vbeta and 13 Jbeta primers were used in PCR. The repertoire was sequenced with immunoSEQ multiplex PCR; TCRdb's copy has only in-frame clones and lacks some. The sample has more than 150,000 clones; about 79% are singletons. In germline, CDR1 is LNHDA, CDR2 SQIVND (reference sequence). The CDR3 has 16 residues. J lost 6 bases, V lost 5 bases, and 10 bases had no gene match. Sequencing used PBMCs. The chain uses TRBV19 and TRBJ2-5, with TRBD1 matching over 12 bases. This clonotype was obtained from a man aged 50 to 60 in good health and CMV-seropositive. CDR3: CASSSRDRGRTKTQYF. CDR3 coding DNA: TGTGCCAGTAGTTCACGGGACAGGGGGCGAACGAAGACCCAGTACTTC.